One and the same sample provided the 21 T cell receptor beta chains below, sequenced in a study of vaccination effects on CD4 cells after COVID-19. Their antigen targets remain unknown. Some clones are missing from TCRdb's copy, which holds only in-frame ones; the method was immunoSEQ multiplex PCR. The table has tens of thousands of clones, about 70% seen once. At the end of about 9 days of culture, CD4+ T cells were isolated. The sample in question was CD4+ T cells from PBMCs cultured without peptide, obtained before COVID-19 vaccination. The receptors originated from a human donor who had a prior SARS-CoV-2 infection.

The chain carries TRBV30 and TRBJ2-2; the match to TRBD2 covers 8 bases. CDR3 length: 16 amino acids. From germline, CDR1 is GTSNPN and CDR2 SVGIG (reference sequence). The ends lost 4 bases at V and 2 bases at J; junction bases unmatched: 9. The CDR3 here is CAWKRRGALNTGELFF. The DNA of the CDR3 is TGTGCCTGGAAGCGGCGGGGGGCCCTTAACACCGGGGAGCTGTTTTTT.

The table lists this clone with a few counts. This chain uses TRBV5-1 with TRBJ2-3, with D possibly matching TRBD2 (5 bases). There are 15 residues in the CDR3. V was pared by 0 bases and J by 1 base, with 9 bases between. Germline CDR1 and CDR2: SGHRS and YFSETQ. CDR3 bases: TGCGCCAGCAGCTTGGTTGACGGGGGCACAGATACGCAGTATTTT. As protein: CASSLVDGGTDTQYF.

This clone is a singleton in its sample. The V call is TRBV5-1, the J call TRBJ2-7; D gene ambiguous. Trimming pared 0 bases from V and 1 base from J, leaving 14 bases between. In germline, CDR1 is SGHRS, CDR2 YFSETQ. The CDR3 spans 16 residues. The CDR3 spells CASSLGPQVGSYEQYF. CDR3 sequence (DNA): TGCGCCAGCAGCTTGGGCCCGCAGGTTGGGTCCTACGAGCAGTACTTC.

The rearrangement joins TRBV5-4 to TRBJ2-1, with 8 bases identical to TRBD2. The CDR3 has 15 amino acids. Trimming removed 4 bases from V and 1 base from J; junction bases left unmatched: 4. CDR1 and CDR2 from the germline V gene are SGHNT and YYREEE (reference sequence). The CDR3 loop is CASSLSGRSYNEQFF. The CDR3 bases are TGTGCCAGCAGCCTAAGCGGGAGATCCTACAATGAGCAGTTCTTC. Variable domain in full (rest from reference TRBV5-4 and TRBJ2-1): ETGVTQSPTHLIKTRGQQVTLRCSSQSGHNTVSWYQQALGQGPQFIFQYYREEENGRGNFPPRFSGLQFPNYSSELNVNALELDDSALYLCASSLSGRSYNEQFFGPGTRLTVL.

The chain links TRBV11-3 to TRBJ2-3; possible D gene TRBD2, 6 bases. With 7 bases removed from V and 0 bases from J, the gap between germline ends came to 14 bases. The CDR3 is 15 amino acids. From germline, CDR1 is SGHNT and CDR2 YENEEA. CDR3 DNA: TGTGCCAGCACCCCTAGCGAATTTAGCACAGATACGCAGTATTTT. This codes for CASTPSEFSTDTQYF.

This clone was found once. The rearrangement links TRBV2 to TRBJ2-1; D is possibly TRBD1 or TRBD2 (5 bases each). V lost 8 bases, J lost 6 bases, and 29 bases lay in between. This CDR3 is 18 amino acids long. Germline V lookup: CDR1 SNHLY, CDR2 FYNNEI. In DNA, the CDR3 is TGTGCCAGCGTGGGGGTGTATTCTTTGGGAAAGGTGGCCAATGAGCAGTTCTTC. Its protein product is CASVGVYSLGKVANEQFF.

The chain has TRBV12-3 or TRBV12-4 and TRBJ1-4, with D unresolved. V was trimmed by 4 bases and J by 11 bases, leaving 8 bases between them. This CDR3 region has 11 residues. In nucleotides, the CDR3 is TGTGCCAGCAGTTCTCGGGAGAAACTGTTTTTT. It yields the protein CASSSREKLFF.

The table lists this clone with a count of one. This chain joins TRBV5-8 and TRBJ2-7; 9 positions agree with TRBD2. In germline, CDR1 is SGHTS, CDR2 YDEGEE. V trimming: 9 bases; J trimming: 2 bases; junction bases outside the gene matches: 21. The CDR3 consists of 18 residues. For the CDR3, the DNA is TGTGCCACCCAGCATTCGGTATTAGCGGGAGCCCTCCCCTACGAGCAGTACTTC. Its protein is CATQHSVLAGALPYEQYF.

The chain employs TRBV5-1 and TRBJ1-1; TRBD1 agrees at 7 bases. Germline trimming cut 0 bases from V and 1 base from J; bases unmatched to any gene: 0. The CDR3 has 14 amino acids. CDR1 is SGHRS, CDR2 YFSETQ, per germline. This CDR3 is CASSLGTGNTEAFF. The DNA of the CDR3 is TGCGCCAGCAGCTTGGGGACAGGGAACACTGAAGCTTTCTTT.

In DNA form, the CDR3 reads TGTGCCAGCAGCCAAACCGAGGAGACCCAGTACTTC. It translates to CASSQTEETQYF. The rearrangement uses TRBV12-3 or TRBV12-4 and TRBJ2-5; D is undetermined. Trimming pared 6 bases from V and 5 bases from J, leaving 10 bases between. The CDR3 covers 12 residues.

V usage is TRBV2 and J usage is TRBJ2-7; D gene uncertain. CDR3 length: 14 amino acids. The germline CDR1 and CDR2 sequences are SNHLY and FYNNEI. V gave up 2 bases and J gave up 6 bases, with 14 bases separating them. DNA for the CDR3: TGTGCCAGCAGTGAAATTATTGCGGTCCGCGAGCAGTACTTC. It encodes CASSEIIAVREQYF.

The chain is built from TRBV14 and TRBJ2-6, with D possibly being TRBD2 (5 bases). The CDR3 sequence is 16 residues long. The V and J ends lost 4 bases and 2 bases respectively, with 12 bases between them. Germline lookup yields CDR1 SGHDN and CDR2 FVKESK. As DNA, the CDR3 is TGTGCCAGCAGCCGCTTGGTCGGGGCTGGGGCCAACGTCCTGACTTTC. It translates to CASSRLVGAGANVLTF.

The V gene is TRBV5-1, the J gene TRBJ1-2; D possibly corresponds to TRBD1 (5 bases). Germline values: CDR1 SGHRS, CDR2 YFSETQ. V dropped 4 bases and J dropped 4 bases, with 17 bases sitting between them. The CDR3 sequence is 15 residues long. The CDR3 bases are TGCGCCAGCAGCCCGGACACGTTTGTGGGCTATGGCTACACCTTC. It specifies CASSPDTFVGYGYTF.

This rearrangement joins TRBV6-5 to TRBJ2-7; D might be TRBD2 (6 bases). This CDR3 region has 15 residues. From germline, CDR1 is MNHEY and CDR2 SVGAGI. V lost 0 bases and J lost 6, with 15 bases in between. The CDR3 is CASSYSEKRVSEQYF. The DNA of the CDR3 is TGTGCCAGCAGTTACTCGGAGAAGCGGGTAAGCGAGCAGTACTTC.

The chain recombines TRBV21-1 with TRBJ1-1; the table names TRBD1, a call not compared with the DNA. TRBV21-1 is a pseudogene. This CDR3 has 18 amino acids. CDR3 residues: CASSPDRTMPLMNTEAFF. For the CDR3, the DNA is TGTGCCAGCAGCCCGGACAGGACTATGCCCCTCATGAACACTGAAGCTTTCTTT.

The chain recombines TRBV9 with TRBJ1-1; D gene unclear. The CDR3 is 14 amino acids. From germline, CDR1 is SGDLS and CDR2 YYNGEE. V was trimmed by 4 bases and J by 3 bases, leaving 13 bases between them. The CDR3 DNA reads TGTGCCAGCAGCCCACCTAACGCGGACACTGAAGCTTTCTTT. It translates to CASSPPNADTEAFF. Based on the CDR3 plus reference TRBV9 and TRBJ1-1, the full variable domain is DSGVTQTPKHLITATGQRVTLRCSPRSGDLSVYWYQQSLDQGLQFLIQYYNGEERAKGNILERFSAQQFPDLHSELNLSSLELGDSALYFCASSPPNADTEAFFGQGTRLTVV.

The genes are TRBV5-1 and TRBJ1-6, with 12 nucleotides matching TRBD1. The germline CDR1 and CDR2 sequences are SGHRS and YFSETQ. The CDR3 runs 18 residues. V lost 1 base, J lost 8 bases, and 10 bases stayed unmatched. In nucleotides, the CDR3 is TGCGCCAGCAGCTTGCGGGTGGCGGGACAGGGGGCCTATTCACCCCTCCACTTT. It yields the protein CASSLRVAGQGAYSPLHF.

The chain couples TRBV15 to TRBJ1-5, with D hard to call. The CDR3 sequence is 13 residues long. Germline CDR1 LNHNV, CDR2 YYDKDF (reference sequence). Trimming took off 3 bases at V and 3 bases at J, with 6 bases between the two ends. CDR3 amino acids: CATSSYPNQPQHF. For the CDR3, the DNA is TGTGCCACCAGCAGTTACCCCAATCAGCCCCAGCATTTT.

This sequence joins TRBV5-6 and TRBJ1-2, with D possibly TRBD1 on 5 matching bases. V lost 4 bases and J lost 2, with 9 bases in between. From germline, CDR1 is SGHDT and CDR2 YYEEEE. This CDR3 is 13 amino acids long. DNA of the CDR3: TGTGCCAGCAGCCGGACACCGAACTATGGCTACACCTTC. Translating gives CASSRTPNYGYTF. Using reference TRBV5-6 and TRBJ1-2 for the parts outside the CDR3, the full variable domain is DAGVTQSPTHLIKTRGQQVTLRCSPKSGHDTVSWYQQALGQGPQFIFQYYEEEERQRGNFPDRFSGHQFPNYSSELNVNALLLGDSALYLCASSRTPNYGYTFGSGTRLTVV.

The sample holds a few counts of this clone. This chain connects TRBV5-1 to TRBJ2-3; D perhaps matches TRBD1 (5 bases). This CDR3 contains 14 residues. V was trimmed by 0 bases and J by 2 bases, leaving 7 bases between them. Germline lookup yields CDR1 SGHRS and CDR2 YFSETQ. CDR3 nucleotide sequence: TGCGCCAGCAGCTTGGGACAGCCCACAGATACGCAGTATTTT. It yields the protein CASSLGQPTDTQYF.

This clone appeared once. The sample carries other DNA sequences with the same CDR3. The chain combines TRBV30 with TRBJ1-5, with D unresolved. Trimming shortened V by 0 bases and J by 1 base, and 4 bases separated the two germline ends. CDR1 GTSNPN and CDR2 SVGIG come from the germline V gene (reference sequence). This CDR3 has 13 residues. The DNA of the CDR3 is TGTGCCTGGAGTGTACGAAGCAATCAGCCCCAGCATTTT. This encodes CAWSVRSNQPQHF.